This T cell receptor beta chain is drawn from a study of T cells of healthy individuals. The CDR3 is made up of 15 amino acids. CDR1 and CDR2 (germline): MGHRA, YSYEKL. V was cut by 1 base and J by 0 bases, with 10 bases left in between. TCRdb reprocessed the 5' RACE reads via MiXCR and lists one record per CDR3 protein. This table has 100,000 or so distinct CDR3 sequences, about 16% appearing once. This TCR was recovered from a human donor in good health. The J gene is TRBJ2-7, the V gene TRBV4-1; D gene ambiguous. The CDR3: CASSQGGYGSYEQYF. The CDR3 nucleotides read TGCGCCAGCAGCCAAGGCGGATACGGCTCCTACGAGCAGTACTTC.